The 8 T cell receptor beta chains in this list originate from one sample, sequenced in a study of T cell clonality in common variable immunodeficiency. Here immunoSEQ multiplex PCR was the method, and the copy in TCRdb shows in-frame clones only, minus some. The sample holds approximately 81,000 clones, and no clone turns up only once. What was sequenced was peripheral blood mononuclear cells. These receptors were taken from a person aged 18-70 years in good health.

This clone was picked up many times. The CDR3 end is not reached by the read, which stops 3 residues before it; the germline J gene fills it in. This chain uses TRBV9 with TRBJ2-3; D is unclear. The CDR3 spans 12 residues. Germline values: CDR1 SGDLS, CDR2 YYNGEE. Deletions cut 3 bases from V and 5 bases from J, with 7 bases between. The CDR3 is CASSEPQDTQYF. The CDR3 DNA, read in part, is TGTGCCAGCAGCGAGCCCCAAGATACG.

At least ten counts were recorded for this clone. The read falls 3 residues short of the CDR3 end, and the missing part is taken from the germline J gene. The chain employs TRBV5-1 and TRBJ1-5, with 7 positions matching TRBD1. Per the germline V gene, CDR1 is SGHRS and CDR2 is YFSETQ. CDR3 size: 16 residues. Losses at the gene ends were 4 bases for V and 2 bases for J; bases not matched to a gene: 9. CDR3: CASSPGLTGGNQPQHF. CDR3 DNA (partial): TGCGCCAGCAGCCCGGGACTCACAGGGGGCAATCAGCCC.

There are many counts of this clone. Read coverage stops 3 residues before the CDR3 terminus; the germline J gene supplies the remainder. The rearrangement joins TRBV9 to TRBJ2-3, with D possibly being TRBD2 (5 bases). Looked up from germline, CDR1 is SGDLS and CDR2 is YYNGEE. V lost 0 bases to trimming and J lost 0 bases, with 8 bases between them. This CDR3 is 15 amino acids long. CDR3: CASSVGAVSTDTQYF. The covered CDR3 bases are TGTGCCAGCAGCGTAGGAGCGGTTAGCACAGATACG.

This clone was observed at least ten times. The read comes to an end 3 residues before the CDR3 does, leaving the germline J gene to fill in the end. The gene calls are TRBV14 and TRBJ2-1; D is undetermined. CDR1 is SGHDN, CDR2 FVKESK, per germline. Trimming cost V 4 bases and J 0 bases, with 16 bases left between them. CDR3 length: 17 amino acids. The CDR3 DNA, read in part, is TGTGCCAGCAGCCCCTTTCTAGGCAGTAGCTCCTACAATGAG. Amino acids: CASSPFLGSSSYNE. In full, the CDR3 reads CASSPFLGSSSYNEQFF.

The sample holds many counts of this clone. The observed sequence ends 3 residues before the CDR3 terminus, with the missing tail filled in from the germline J gene. The chain is built from TRBV7-2 and TRBJ1-1; no clear D gene. V gave up 4 bases and J gave up 5 bases, with 11 bases separating them. Germline CDR1 reads SGHTA; CDR2 reads FQGNSA. The CDR3 sequence is 13 residues long. The CDR3 is CASSYDWRTEAFF. The CDR3 bases that were read are TGTGCCAGCAGCTATGACTGGAGGACTGAA.

This clone was recorded at least ten times. The observed sequence ends 3 residues before the CDR3 terminus, with the missing tail filled in from the germline J gene. The J gene is TRBJ1-4, the V gene TRBV6-1; TRBD1 might be the D (5 bases). Germline values: CDR1 MNHNS, CDR2 SASEGT. This CDR3 is 15 amino acids long. The V gene lost 3 bases and the J gene lost 3 bases, with 11 bases spanning the gap. The CDR3 reads CASSDLRGANEKLFF. The CDR3 DNA, read in part, is TGTGCCAGCAGTGATCTGCGAGGGGCTAATGAAAAA.

This clone was picked up a small number of times. The CDR3 end is not reached by the read, which stops 3 residues before it; the germline J gene fills it in. The chain links TRBV27 to TRBJ2-7, with 13 bases fitting TRBD2. With V trimmed by 5 bases and J by 5 bases, 12 bases remained unmatched. The CDR3 length is 17 residues. Germline-derived CDR1 and CDR2 are MNHEY and SMNVEV (reference sequence). Incomplete CDR3 DNA: TGTGCCAGCAGTCGAGCTCCGGGACTAGCGGGAACAAACGAG. It translates to CASSRAPGLAGTNE. The full-length CDR3 reads as CASSRAPGLAGTNEQYF.

This clone has ten or more counts. Read data end 3 residues before the CDR3 end; the end is taken from the germline J gene. The chain is built from TRBV13 and TRBJ2-2; 12 bases fit TRBD2. This CDR3 spans 16 amino acids. Trimming took 6 bases from V and 6 from J; bases not matched to a gene: 8. Germline CDR1 and CDR2: PRHDT and FYEKMQ (reference sequence). CDR3 in amino acids: CASSRLAGVIPGELFF. The sequenced part of the CDR3 DNA is TGTGCCAGCAGTAGACTAGCGGGAGTTATCCCCGGGGAG. Combining the CDR3 with reference TRBV13 and TRBJ2-2 gives the whole variable domain AAGVIQSPRHLIKEKRETATLKCYPIPRHDTVYWYQQGPGQDPQFLISFYEKMQSDKGSIPDRFSAQQFSDYHSELNMSSLELGDSALYFCASSRLAGVIPGELFFGEGSRLTVL.